These 21 T cell receptor beta chains were sequenced from one sample in a study of T cells in Graves' hyperthyroidism and ophthalmopathy. Amplified TCR beta CDR3 regions came from RNA transcripts. The TCR CDR3 first-round RT-PCR relied on the HTBI primer set. A single record per CDR3 protein comes from TCRdb applying MiXCR to the multiplex PCR reads. There are a few hundred thousand distinct CDR3 sequences in the sample; roughly an eighth occur only once, and approximately 35% lies in the top ten. Sample: blood. These receptor sequences come from a woman aged 40 to 50 with Graves' ophthalmopathy.

Comments on this clonotype: One base away lies a much larger clone, so this may be a sequencing read error. The CDR3 does not end in the conserved phenylalanine or tryptophan, so this is likely a read error. The CDR3 DNA reads as TGTGCCAGCAGCAACCCTCCGGGACACCTATCCTCCTATAATTCACCCCTCCACTCT. As protein: CASSNPPGHLSSYNSPLHS. The chain links TRBV2 to TRBJ1-6; D perhaps matches TRBD1 (6 bases). Germline lookup yields CDR1 SNHLY and CDR2 FYNNEI. V was trimmed by 6 bases and J by 0 bases, leaving 21 bases between them. This CDR3 has 19 residues.

This clonotype has at least ten counts. This chain links TRBV12-3 or TRBV12-4 with TRBJ2-2, with unresolved D. The CDR3 is made up of 14 amino acids. Trimming took 2 bases from V and 1 from J, leaving 5 bases between them. This CDR3 is CASSLSVNTGELFF. CDR3 DNA: TGTGCCAGCAGTTTATCAGTGAACACCGGGGAGCTGTTTTTT.

This clonotype was recorded many times. The CDR3 coding sequence is TGTGCCAGCAGTTACTCGACTACCATGAACACTGAAGCTTTCTTT. Amino acid sequence: CASSYSTTMNTEAFF. The chain combines TRBV6-5 with TRBJ1-1; D not certain. Germline V gene sequence: CDR1 MNHEY, CDR2 SVGAGI. The CDR3 runs 15 residues. V lost 0 bases to trimming and J lost 0 bases, with 8 bases between them.

This clonotype showed up just a few times. J is TRBJ1-5 and V is TRBV28; TRBD1 agrees at 8 bases. The V segment lost 2 bases and the J segment 1 base; nucleotides outside the gene matches: 7. The CDR3 runs 17 residues. Germline assignment: CDR1 MDHEN and CDR2 SYDVKM. DNA for the CDR3: TGTGCCAGCAGTTTAGATCAGGGGGCTGGAAGCAATCAGCCCCAGCATTTT. Translation: CASSLDQGAGSNQPQHF.

This clonotype was seen at least ten times. The CDR3, as DNA: TGCAGTGCGAACCAGGGGGGTCCGCAGTATTTT. Protein: CSANQGGPQYF. This chain uses TRBV20-1 with TRBJ2-3, with D possibly matching TRBD1 (7 bases). Trimming removed 6 bases at V and 10 bases at J, with 14 bases between. The CDR3 is 11 residues long. Germline-derived CDR1 and CDR2 are DFQATT and SNEGSKA (reference sequence).

This clonotype showed up many times. The chain is built from TRBV12-3 or TRBV12-4 and TRBJ2-5; 7 bases fit TRBD1. CDR3 length: 16 amino acids. Unmatched junction bases numbered 8, after V lost 3 bases and J lost 1 base. The CDR3 nucleotides read TGTGCCAGCAGTTTCTACAGGGGTTTGGGCCAAGAGACCCAGTACTTC. Translating it yields CASSFYRGLGQETQYF.

The V gene is TRBV3-1, the J gene TRBJ2-5; the D gene could be TRBD1 or TRBD2 (6 bases each). The CDR3 is made up of 15 amino acids. V was clipped by 1 base and J by 4 bases, with 13 bases between them. From germline, CDR1 is LGHDT and CDR2 YNNKEL (reference sequence). The CDR3 sequence is CASSQGGRGGETQYF. The CDR3, as DNA: TGTGCCAGCAGCCAAGGAGGCAGGGGAGGAGAGACCCAGTACTTC.

This clonotype was counted at least ten times. The V call is TRBV6-1, the J call TRBJ1-2; D remains ambiguous. This CDR3 is 14 amino acids long. Germline values: CDR1 MNHNS, CDR2 SASEGT. V lost 8 bases and J lost 0, with 13 bases in between. The DNA of the CDR3 is TGTGCCAGCTTTATGGGGTATACTAACTATGGCTACACCTTC. Its protein product is CASFMGYTNYGYTF.

This clonotype was observed many times. The rearrangement joins TRBV27 to TRBJ2-7; 7 bases are shared with TRBD2. The CDR3 covers 13 residues. V lost 4 bases to trimming and J lost 4 bases; unmatched junction nucleotides: 4. Germline V lookup: CDR1 MNHEY, CDR2 SMNVEV (reference sequence). This chain's CDR3 is CASSWGRGYEQYF. CDR3 sequence (DNA): TGTGCCAGCAGTTGGGGGAGGGGTTACGAGCAGTACTTC.

This clonotype occurred a few times. A much larger clone lies one base from this, so it may be a read error. This sequence joins TRBV5-5 and TRBJ1-2; 7 nucleotides line up with TRBD1. Germline V CDR1 and CDR2: SGHKS, YYEKEE (reference sequence). The CDR3 totals 14 residues. The CDR3: CASSEGHRGYGYAF. DNA of the CDR3: TGTGCCAGCAGTGAAGGACACAGGGGCTATGGCTACGCCTTC.

This clonotype showed up many times. This sequence joins TRBV3-1 and TRBJ1-1; D is uncertain. Germline assignment: CDR1 LGHDT and CDR2 YNNKEL (reference sequence). This CDR3 has 15 residues. Between the trimmed V and J ends, which lost 0 bases and 5 bases, there was a span of 13 bases. DNA of the CDR3: TGTGCCAGCAGCCAAGAGGGCGCCTACGGGACTGAAGCTTTCTTT. Translation gives CASSQEGAYGTEAFF.

At least ten counts were recorded for this clonotype. V gene TRBV2 combines with J gene TRBJ1-6; 10 bases are a match to TRBD1. Germline V gene lookup returns CDR1 SNHLY and CDR2 FYNNEI. CDR3 length equals 17 residues. Trimming took 4 bases from V and 10 from J; bases not matched to a gene: 13. CDR3 residues: CASSGLGLGTGDSPLHF. In DNA, the CDR3 is TGTGCCAGCAGTGGTTTAGGGCTCGGGACAGGGGACTCACCCCTCCACTTT.

Ten or more counts support this clonotype. The chain links TRBV6-1 to TRBJ2-7, with TRBD1 identical over 7 bases. Germline loops: CDR1 MNHNS, CDR2 SASEGT. V was pared by 11 bases and J by 1 base, with 8 bases of the junction left unmatched. The CDR3 runs 13 residues. This CDR3 is CAALRGHSYEQYF. The CDR3 nucleotides read TGTGCCGCCCTGAGGGGGCATTCCTACGAGCAGTACTTC.

The chain links TRBV7-6 to TRBJ2-3; tentatively, D is TRBD2 (6 bases). Germline CDR1 and CDR2: SGHVS and FNYEAQ. This CDR3 region has 15 residues. V shed 1 base and J shed 6 bases, with 14 bases lying between them. The CDR3 region is CASSLVQRAWDTQYF. CDR3 in DNA: TGTGCCAGCAGCTTAGTGCAGCGGGCGTGGGATACGCAGTATTTT.

The J gene is TRBJ2-5, the V gene TRBV29-1, with 8 bases lining up with TRBD1. V shed 4 bases, J shed 5 bases, and the junction held 6 bases outside the gene matches. CDR3 length: 13 amino acids. The germline gives CDR1 SQVTM, CDR2 ANQGSEA. The CDR3 region is CSVARGPGETQYF. As DNA, the CDR3 is TGCAGCGTTGCCAGGGGGCCGGGTGAGACCCAGTACTTC.

This clonotype was seen many times. V is TRBV25-1 and J is TRBJ2-2; D gene uncertain. V was clipped by 4 bases and J by 6 bases, with 18 bases between them. This CDR3 is 16 amino acids long. CDR1 and CDR2 (germline): MGHDK, SYGVNS. The DNA of the CDR3 is TGTGCCAGCAGTGTCACGTCGCAAAATTTTCCCGGGGAGCTGTTTTTT. Protein product: CASSVTSQNFPGELFF.

This clonotype came up many times. This chain links TRBV15 with TRBJ2-3, with D maybe TRBD2 (5 bases). The CDR3 runs to 16 residues. V lost 1 base and J 1 base, leaving 12 bases between the germline ends. Per the germline V gene, CDR1 is LNHNV and CDR2 is YYDKDF (reference sequence). The CDR3 DNA reads as TGTGCCACCAGCAGAGTAAGGGTGGGAGGCACAGATACGCAGTATTTT. Translated: CATSRVRVGGTDTQYF.

This clonotype showed up many times. This may be a read error, as it is one base from a much larger clone. The chain links TRBV6-1 to TRBJ1-1, with 8 bases lining up with TRBD1. With 5 bases clipped from V and 4 bases from J, the junction kept 0 bases outside the gene matches. The CDR3 totals 12 residues. CDR1 is MNHNS and CDR2 is SASEGT in the germline V gene. The CDR3: CASSTGGTEAFF. CDR3 bases: TGTGCCAGCAGTACAGGGGGCACTGAAGCTTTCTTT.

The chain combines TRBV19 with TRBJ2-1; D is uncertain. The CDR3 is made up of 15 amino acids. Germline CDR1 and CDR2: LNHDA and SQIVND (reference sequence). Trimming removed 6 bases at V and 5 bases at J, with 17 bases between. The CDR3 spells CASRDRKRVNNEQFF. CDR3 DNA: TGTGCCAGTAGGGATAGGAAAAGAGTAAACAATGAGCAGTTCTTC.

This clonotype was recorded many times. J is TRBJ2-2 and V is TRBV7-8, with D unresolved. This CDR3 spans 15 amino acids. Per the germline V gene, CDR1 is SGHVS and CDR2 is FQNEAQ. Trimming stripped 5 bases from V and 2 bases from J, with 12 bases between. CDR3: CASSPQRVNTGELFF. The CDR3 coding sequence is TGTGCCAGCAGCCCTCAACGGGTCAACACCGGGGAGCTGTTTTTT.

The gene calls are TRBV29-1 and TRBJ2-1, with D possibly matching TRBD1 (5 bases). The germline gives CDR1 SQVTM, CDR2 ANQGSEA. The CDR3 sequence is 13 residues long. Trimming took 7 bases from V and 11 from J, leaving 21 bases between them. The CDR3 sequence is CSGQPTQVGQQFF. Here the CDR3 DNA reads TGCAGCGGACAACCAACACAGGTTGGGCAGCAGTTCTTC.